These 4 T cell receptor beta chains share one sample of origin, sequenced in a study of T cell responses to AZD1222 COVID-19 vaccine. The assay was immunoSEQ multiplex PCR, and TCRdb's table has in-frame clones only and misses some. This sample has about 120,000 clones, with 88% found just once. The sample in question was peripheral blood, obtained on day 0 of MenACWY control vaccination. The source of these receptors is an adult in good health.

The V and J genes are TRBV5-1 and TRBJ1-4, with 7 nucleotides matching TRBD1. Germline lookup yields CDR1 SGHRS and CDR2 YFSETQ. V lost 8 bases, J lost 4 bases, and 8 bases stayed unmatched. The CDR3 length is 14 residues. The DNA for the CDR3 is TGCGCCAGTAGACAGGGTCAACTTAATGAAAAACTGTTTTTT. This encodes CASRQGQLNEKLFF.

This rearrangement joins TRBV5-4 to TRBJ2-5; 7 nucleotides match TRBD2. The CDR3 sequence is 19 residues long. V shed 6 bases, J shed 5 bases, and the junction held 25 bases outside the gene matches. CDR1 SGHNT and CDR2 YYREEE come from the germline V gene (reference sequence). The CDR3 loop is CASTDLTLSGGGPGETQYF. The CDR3 DNA reads TGTGCCAGCACAGACCTTACCCTGTCGGGGGGAGGGCCTGGTGAGACCCAGTACTTC. Variable domain in full (rest from reference TRBV5-4 and TRBJ2-5): ETGVTQSPTHLIKTRGQQVTLRCSSQSGHNTVSWYQQALGQGPQFIFQYYREEENGRGNFPPRFSGLQFPNYSSELNVNALELDDSALYLCASTDLTLSGGGPGETQYFGPGTRLLVL.

V is TRBV6-5 and J is TRBJ1-4; 8 nucleotides align to TRBD1. CDR1 and CDR2 (germline): MNHEY, SVGAGI. V shed 4 bases, J shed 7 bases, and the junction held 11 bases outside the gene matches. This CDR3 region has 16 residues. CDR3 protein: CASSCPPAGGCEKLFF. The DNA of the CDR3 is TGTGCCAGCAGTTGCCCGCCGGCAGGGGGCTGTGAAAAACTGTTTTTT.

This clone has only one observation. The rearrangement uses TRBV3-1 (or the pseudogene TRBV3-2) and TRBJ2-5; D gene uncertain. The V gene's germline CDR1 is LGHDT and CDR2 YNNKEL (reference sequence). The CDR3 covers 12 residues. V lost 1 base to trimming and J lost 4 bases, with 4 bases between them. The CDR3, as DNA: TGTGCCAGCAGCCAAGTTGGAGAGACCCAGTACTTC. As protein: CASSQVGETQYF.